The 22 T cell receptor beta chains below were found in one sample sequenced in a study of CD8 T cells in Susac syndrome. Reverse transcription of about 0.45 to 1 ug RNA was carried out with random hexamers. One entry per CDR3 protein results from TCRdb running MiXCR on the immunoSEQ multiplex PCR reads. Of approximately 190,000 distinct CDR3 sequences in the sample, approximately 94% are singletons; the top ten hold approximately 0.1%. Sequencing used CD4+ T cells from PBMCs. These receptors were obtained from a human donor with Susac syndrome.

This clonotype was seen once. V is TRBV19 and J is TRBJ1-1; no clear D. This CDR3 has 13 amino acids. Germline V gene sequence: CDR1 LNHDA, CDR2 SQIVND (reference sequence). Trimming took off 5 bases at V and 7 bases at J, with 14 bases between the two ends. This CDR3 reads CASSSTTGSEAFF. CDR3 nucleotide sequence: TGTGCCAGTAGTTCCACCACGGGGAGTGAAGCTTTCTTT.

V gene TRBV13 combines with J gene TRBJ1-2, with D perhaps matching TRBD1 (6 bases). V lost 5 bases and J lost 4, with 14 bases in between. This CDR3 contains 14 residues. The germline V gene encodes CDR1 PRHDT and CDR2 FYEKMQ (reference sequence). For the CDR3, the DNA is TGTGCCAGCAGCAGGGGGGAGCTCCCCTATGGCTACACCTTC. Translation gives CASSRGELPYGYTF.

By share of the sample, this clonotype is medium-sized. The gene calls are TRBV7-8 and TRBJ2-7, with D uncertain. Germline V CDR1 and CDR2: SGHVS, FQNEAQ. Trimming pared 3 bases from V and 4 bases from J, leaving 7 bases between. The CDR3 loop spans 12 amino acids. The CDR3 loop reads CASSFGLYEQYF. The CDR3 DNA follows: TGTGCCAGCAGCTTTGGGCTATACGAGCAGTACTTC.

This chain links TRBV29-1 with TRBJ2-4; 8 bases agree with TRBD1. This CDR3 spans 18 amino acids. The junction had 18 bases not matched to a gene; V was cut back by 7 bases and J by 1 base. Per the germline V gene, CDR1 is SQVTM and CDR2 is ANQGSEA. CDR3 protein: CSAAPTGDSGRAKNIQYF. CDR3 DNA sequence: TGCAGCGCCGCCCCGACAGGGGACTCCGGTAGGGCCAAAAACATTCAGTACTTC.

The rearrangement links TRBV7-3 to TRBJ2-2, with unresolved D. The CDR3 spans 14 residues. The V end lost 5 bases, the J end lost 3 bases, and 10 bases lay between the germline ends. Germline CDR1 SGHTA, CDR2 FQGTGA. Here the CDR3 reads CASSRKTDTGELFF. CDR3 DNA: TGTGCCAGCAGCCGCAAAACCGACACCGGGGAGCTGTTTTTT.

The gene calls are TRBV12-3 or TRBV12-4 and TRBJ2-7; D is possibly TRBD1 (6 bases). CDR3 length equals 14 residues. V was shortened by 6 bases and J by 2 bases, with 14 bases between the two germline ends. The CDR3: CASRPTGSPYEQYF. The DNA for the CDR3 is TGTGCCAGCAGACCAACAGGGTCCCCCTACGAGCAGTACTTC.

This rearrangement joins TRBV18 to TRBJ2-2; D not certain. The CDR3 spans 15 residues. Trimming took off 2 bases at V and 0 bases at J, with 7 bases between the two ends. Germline loops: CDR1 KGHSH, CDR2 LQKENI. CDR3 in amino acids: CASSPIYANTGELFF. CDR3 nucleotides: TGTGCCAGCTCACCAATTTACGCGAACACCGGGGAGCTGTTTTTT.

V and J are TRBV5-6 and TRBJ1-4; D uncertain. The germline gives CDR1 SGHDT, CDR2 YYEEEE. The V and J ends lost 5 bases and 4 bases respectively, with 15 bases between them. CDR3 length equals 15 residues. Written as DNA, the CDR3 is TGTGCCAGCAGTCTTCGTCTGCCAAGTAATGAAAAACTGTTTTTT. Translating gives CASSLRLPSNEKLFF.

The V gene is TRBV29-1, the J gene TRBJ1-1; possible D gene TRBD1, 5 bases. Germline CDR1 is SQVTM and CDR2 is ANQGSEA. Deletions cut 5 bases from V and 2 bases from J, with 12 bases between. This CDR3 is built from 13 residues. CDR3 sequence (DNA): TGCAGCGTTAGTAGGGGTCGTAACACTGAAGCTTTCTTT. Protein: CSVSRGRNTEAFF.

The CDR3 sequence is CASSATGSYEQYF. The DNA for the CDR3 is TGTGCCAGCAGTGCAACGGGGAGCTACGAGCAGTACTTC. This chain connects TRBV7-2 to TRBJ2-7, with D possibly being TRBD2 (5 bases). The CDR3 runs to 13 residues. Trimming left V 6 bases short and J 3 bases short, with 12 bases between. The germline V gene has CDR1 SGHTA and CDR2 FQGNSA.

The count of this clonotype is one. CDR3 DNA sequence: TGCAGCGTTGTTCGGACAGGGTCGGGCGAGCAGTACTTC. Protein: CSVVRTGSGEQYF. The chain joins TRBV29-1 to TRBJ2-7, with 8 bases aligning to TRBD1. This CDR3 spans 13 amino acids. V shed 4 bases, J shed 6 bases, and the junction held 8 bases outside the gene matches. Germline V CDR1 and CDR2: SQVTM, ANQGSEA.

This clonotype was counted between two and nine times. The chain combines TRBV12-3 or TRBV12-4 with TRBJ2-2; D is possibly TRBD2 (7 bases). The V end lost 3 bases, the J end lost 7 bases, and 12 bases lay between the germline ends. The CDR3 consists of 14 residues. As DNA, the CDR3 is TGTGCCAGCAGTTTCCGGGGGGCCGACGGGGAGCTGTTTTTT. Amino acids: CASSFRGADGELFF.

This chain uses TRBV5-1 with TRBJ2-1, with TRBD2 identical over 13 bases. CDR1 and CDR2 (germline): SGHRS, YFSETQ. The CDR3 has 16 residues. Losses at the gene ends were 4 bases for V and 7 bases for J; bases not matched to a gene: 8. CDR3 amino acids: CASSPRTSGGGNEQFF. As DNA, the CDR3 is TGCGCCAGCAGCCCCCGTACTAGCGGGGGGGGTAATGAGCAGTTCTTC.

The chain uses TRBV29-1 and TRBJ2-5; TRBD2 matches 8 bases. Looked up from germline, CDR1 is SQVTM and CDR2 is ANQGSEA. The length of the CDR3 is 13 residues. The CDR3 region has the DNA TGCAGTGTTTCCGATAGCGGGGAAGAGACCCAGTACTTC. This sequence encodes CSVSDSGEETQYF.

This chain connects TRBV30 to TRBJ2-1; no reliable D call. V was cut by 6 bases and J by 0 bases, with 9 bases left in between. From germline, CDR1 is GTSNPN and CDR2 SVGIG (reference sequence). This CDR3 is built from 13 residues. The DNA for the CDR3 is TGTGCCTGTAGGTTGAGCTCCTACAATGAGCAGTTCTTC. This gives the protein CACRLSSYNEQFF.

The rearrangement links TRBV4-1 to TRBJ2-2; 8 positions match TRBD1. The trim removed 8 bases at V and 1 base at J, leaving 9 bases unmatched. Germline CDR1 MGHRA, CDR2 YSYEKL. The CDR3 loop spans 16 amino acids. Here the CDR3 DNA reads TGCGCCAGCTCCCCGTTCACAGGGGGGAACACCGGGGAGCTGTTTTTT. Its protein product is CASSPFTGGNTGELFF.

The chain joins TRBV12-3 or TRBV12-4 to TRBJ1-6; 11 positions agree with TRBD1. This CDR3 has 18 amino acids. Unmatched junction bases numbered 13, after V lost 5 bases and J lost 7 bases. CDR3 protein: CASSPGQGALGGNSPLHF. The DNA for the CDR3 is TGTGCCAGCAGTCCCGGACAGGGGGCTTTGGGAGGCAATTCACCCCTCCACTTT.

The chain has TRBV20-1 and TRBJ1-6; no clear D. CDR3 size: 12 residues. Germline V gene data show CDR1 as DFQATT and CDR2 as SNEGSKA (reference sequence). V lost 1 base and J 8 bases, leaving 6 bases between the germline ends. The CDR3 DNA reads as TGCAGTGCTAGAGCCGGAGATTCACCCCTCCACTTT. This gives the protein CSARAGDSPLHF.

This chain joins TRBV20-1 and TRBJ1-1; 9 bases agree with TRBD1. Germline CDR1 DFQATT, CDR2 SNEGSKA (reference sequence). The CDR3 is made up of 16 amino acids. V lost 1 base to trimming and J lost 6 bases; unmatched junction nucleotides: 12. This CDR3 is CSARGTGQGPYPEAFF. The CDR3, as DNA: TGCAGTGCTAGAGGAACAGGACAGGGGCCATACCCTGAAGCTTTCTTT.

The chain combines TRBV10-2 with TRBJ1-1; no clear D. The CDR3 has 11 amino acids. Trimming took 7 bases from V and 3 from J, leaving 6 bases between them. The germline V gene encodes CDR1 WSHSY and CDR2 SAAADI. This CDR3 reads CASKIDTEAFF. In DNA, the CDR3 is TGCGCCAGCAAGATAGACACTGAAGCTTTCTTT.

The chain links TRBV6-6 to TRBJ2-7; D is unclear. CDR1 is MNHNY, CDR2 SVGAGI, per germline (reference sequence). The V end lost 6 bases, the J end lost 5 bases, and 11 bases lay between the germline ends. The CDR3 loop spans 12 amino acids. This chain's CDR3 is CASRVGPHEQYF. CDR3 nucleotide sequence: TGTGCCAGCAGGGTGGGTCCCCACGAGCAGTACTTC.

This sequence joins TRBV27 and TRBJ2-3, with 12 nucleotides matching TRBD2. The V segment lost 3 bases and the J segment 2 bases; nucleotides outside the gene matches: 6. CDR3 length: 17 residues. From germline, CDR1 is MNHEY and CDR2 SMNVEV (reference sequence). The CDR3 DNA reads as TGTGCCAGCAGTTTCCTAGGACTAGCGGGGAACACAGATACGCAGTATTTT. The encoded protein is CASSFLGLAGNTDTQYF.